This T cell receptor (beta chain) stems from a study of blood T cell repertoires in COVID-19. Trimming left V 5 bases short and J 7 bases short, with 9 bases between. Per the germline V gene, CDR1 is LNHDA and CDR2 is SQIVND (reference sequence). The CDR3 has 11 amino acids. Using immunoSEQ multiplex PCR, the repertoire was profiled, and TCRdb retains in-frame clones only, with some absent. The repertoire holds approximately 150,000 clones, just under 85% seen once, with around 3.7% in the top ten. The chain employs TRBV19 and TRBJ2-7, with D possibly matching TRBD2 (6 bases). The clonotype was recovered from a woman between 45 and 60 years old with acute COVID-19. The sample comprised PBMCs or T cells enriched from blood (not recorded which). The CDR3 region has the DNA TGTGCCAGTAGTGAGGCGGGGGAGCAGTACTTC. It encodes CASSEAGEQYF.